These T cell receptor beta chains were read from a single sample in a study of radiotherapy plus CTLA-4 blockade in lung cancer. Method: immunoSEQ multiplex PCR; TCRdb's copy keeps in-frame clones and lacks some. The repertoire holds tens of thousands of clones, about 85% seen once, with 8.5% to 9% in the top ten. The specimen was peripheral blood, collected from a patient treated with radiotherapy plus ipilimumab. Source of these receptors: a human donor with non-small cell lung cancer who had a complete response to radiotherapy plus ipilimumab. Each CDR3 is given without its conserved first and last residue. Each record gives: D gene, V gene, J gene, CDR3 protein. The D gene is left open where the match is weak.

D gene: TRBD1; V gene: TRBV19; J gene: TRBJ2-1; CDR3 protein: ASSPHRGHSYNEQF
D gene: NA; V gene: TRBV19; J gene: TRBJ1-2; CDR3 protein: ASSIGTGVYGYT
D gene: NA; V gene: TRBV25-1; J gene: TRBJ1-5; CDR3 protein: ASSDRVLNQPQH
D gene: NA; V gene: TRBV10-3; J gene: TRBJ2-3; CDR3 protein: AVGTDTQY
D gene: TRBD1; V gene: TRBV7-6; J gene: TRBJ1-2; CDR3 protein: ASSRRQGDNYGYT
D gene: NA; V gene: TRBV2; J gene: TRBJ2-3; CDR3 protein: WTSRAGDTQY
D gene: NA; V gene: TRBV2; J gene: TRBJ2-1; CDR3 protein: ASSENTPNEQF
D gene: TRBD2; V gene: TRBV27; J gene: TRBJ2-3; CDR3 protein: ASSLLAGGSDTQY
D gene: NA; V gene: TRBV5-4; J gene: TRBJ2-7; CDR3 protein: ASSSRSKLYEQY
D gene: NA; V gene: TRBV19; J gene: TRBJ1-3; CDR3 protein: ASSIIGLGNTIY
D gene: TRBD1; V gene: TRBV4-1; J gene: TRBJ2-1; CDR3 protein: ASSQLWQGAPEQF
D gene: TRBD2; V gene: TRBV14; J gene: TRBJ2-1; CDR3 protein: ASSPPSGGYNEQF
D gene: NA; V gene: TRBV19; J gene: TRBJ1-6; CDR3 protein: ASKRGRDNSPLH
D gene: NA; V gene: TRBV18; J gene: TRBJ1-1; CDR3 protein: ASSPSAGTPNTEAF
D gene: TRBD1; V gene: TRBV6-1; J gene: TRBJ1-2; CDR3 protein: ASSEVKGAGGYT
D gene: NA; V gene: TRBV18; J gene: TRBJ1-3; CDR3 protein: ASSPPMDSAVM
D gene: TRBD1; V gene: TRBV14; J gene: TRBJ1-6; CDR3 protein: ASQNRGSPLH
D gene: NA; V gene: TRBV7-2; J gene: TRBJ2-3; CDR3 protein: ASSLSRQRGTDTQY
D gene: NA; V gene: TRBV19; J gene: TRBJ2-7; CDR3 protein: ASSMSGSRTHEQY